Each of the 32 T cell receptor beta chains below was sequenced from the same sample in a study of T cells and Merkel cell carcinoma outcomes (dated by TCRdb to 2020 to 2022). The library was obtained by the immunoSEQ multiplex PCR assay. In its TCRdb copy, this immuneACCESS table keeps in-frame sequences only and misses some clones. Where compared with another copy, unresolved V genes explain less than half of these, and the others have no known cause. The sample data list 15,000 to 25,000 clones, and roughly 82% of these were observed just once. Approximately 3.3% of the sample rests with the top ten. Sample: tumor tissue from Merkel cell carcinoma. Receptors originate from a human donor with Merkel cell carcinoma.

The chain joins TRBV25-1 to TRBJ1-2, with a tentative D call TRBD1 (6 bases). The V gene's germline CDR1 is MGHDK and CDR2 SYGVNS. The CDR3 is 14 amino acids. Deletions cut 2 bases from V and 5 bases from J, with 12 bases between. CDR3 bases: TGTGCCAGCAGTGAACCGGGACACAAATATGGCTACACCTTC. Amino acid sequence: CASSEPGHKYGYTF.

V gene TRBV4-1 combines with J gene TRBJ1-1; D unresolved. Germline values: CDR1 MGHRA, CDR2 YSYEKL. Between the trimmed V and J ends, which lost 3 bases and 3 bases, there was a span of 2 bases. The CDR3 runs to 11 residues. The CDR3 spells CASSHYTEAFF. In DNA form, the CDR3 reads TGCGCCAGCAGCCATTACACTGAAGCTTTCTTT.

In its sample, this clone was seen a few times. The chain has TRBV27 and TRBJ1-4, with D possibly TRBD1 on 5 matching bases. This CDR3 comprises 15 residues. The germline V and J ends were trimmed by 4 bases and 10 bases, with 19 bases remaining between them. The germline gives CDR1 MNHEY, CDR2 SMNVEV (reference sequence). The CDR3 region is CASSSSGGALGKLFF. CDR3 DNA sequence: TGTGCCAGCAGTTCCTCCGGGGGTGCCCTTGGAAAACTGTTTTTT.

The J gene is TRBJ2-2, the V gene TRBV7-3; D remains ambiguous. This CDR3 is built from 12 residues. Germline values: CDR1 SGHTA, CDR2 FQGTGA. V was clipped by 0 bases and J by 8 bases, with 4 bases between them. CDR3: CASSLTSGELFF. The CDR3 DNA is TGTGCCAGCAGCTTAACTTCGGGGGAGCTGTTTTTT.

This clone was recorded only once. This sequence joins TRBV2 and TRBJ1-5; D is possibly TRBD1 (5 bases). This CDR3 has 14 residues. Germline lookup yields CDR1 SNHLY and CDR2 FYNNEI. Trimming shortened V by 5 bases and J by 3 bases, and 11 bases separated the two germline ends. CDR3 amino acids: CASSPTGTNQPQHF. The CDR3, as DNA: TGTGCCAGCAGTCCTACAGGAACCAATCAGCCCCAGCATTTT.

The genes are TRBV4-1 and TRBJ1-5, with TRBD1 matching over 8 bases. V was pared by 4 bases and J by 7 bases, with 6 bases of the junction left unmatched. CDR1 is MGHRA and CDR2 is YSYEKL in the germline V gene. The CDR3 runs 14 residues. CDR3 coding DNA: TGCGCCAGCAGCCGGACGACAGGGGACCAGCCCCAGCATTTT. Protein sequence: CASSRTTGDQPQHF.

This rearrangement joins TRBV5-1 to TRBJ2-7, with D perhaps TRBD1 or TRBD2 (6 bases each). Trimming shortened V by 2 bases and J by 6 bases, and 12 bases separated the two germline ends. CDR3 size: 13 residues. Germline CDR1 is SGHRS and CDR2 is YFSETQ. The CDR3 bases are TGCGCCAGCAGCTTATCGGGGGCTCGCGAGCAGTACTTC. Protein: CASSLSGAREQYF.

The gene calls are TRBV19 and TRBJ2-3; 7 positions agree with TRBD1. The ends lost 3 bases at V and 1 base at J; junction bases unmatched: 4. Germline V gene sequence: CDR1 LNHDA, CDR2 SQIVND (reference sequence). The CDR3 loop spans 15 amino acids. CDR3 sequence (DNA): TGTGCCAGTAGTATTGGGGGACAGCGCACAGATACGCAGTATTTT. Residues: CASSIGGQRTDTQYF.

This clone qualifies as medium-sized. CDR3 DNA: TGTGCCAGCAGTATTATTGGGGCGGGAGAAAAACTGTTTTTT. It translates to CASSIIGAGEKLFF. The chain carries TRBV27 and TRBJ1-4; weak D call: TRBD1 (5 bases). The CDR3 covers 14 residues. Trimming stripped 5 bases from V and 8 bases from J, with 15 bases between. The V gene's germline CDR1 is MNHEY and CDR2 SMNVEV (reference sequence).

The chain joins TRBV20-1 to TRBJ1-1; D ambiguous. This CDR3 contains 11 residues. V lost 5 bases to trimming and J lost 7 bases, with 11 bases between them. The germline V gene encodes CDR1 DFQATT and CDR2 SNEGSKA (reference sequence). This CDR3 is CSASLGFEAFF. The CDR3 nucleotides are TGCAGTGCTTCCCTAGGGTTTGAAGCTTTCTTT.

The chain joins TRBV13 to TRBJ1-1, with 7 bases matching TRBD1. The ends lost 6 bases at V and 10 bases at J; junction bases unmatched: 26. Germline CDR1 and CDR2: PRHDT and FYEKMQ (reference sequence). The CDR3 totals 18 residues. As DNA, the CDR3 is TGTGCCAGCAGTTTTCCCTCGCAACGAGGACAGGACGGTGCCCTAGCTTTCTTT. Translation: CASSFPSQRGQDGALAFF.

This chain uses TRBV28 with TRBJ1-2; possible D gene TRBD1, 5 bases. V was pared by 8 bases and J by 4 bases, with 14 bases between. This CDR3 has 13 residues. CDR1 MDHEN and CDR2 SYDVKM come from the germline V gene. The CDR3: CASLGDSGYGYTF. CDR3 nucleotides: TGTGCCAGCTTGGGGGACTCCGGCTATGGCTACACCTTC.

The CDR3 coding sequence is TGTGCTAGTGGTCCGGGGTGGGGGGCGGCAGATACGCAGTATTTT. Its protein is CASGPGWGAADTQYF. This chain uses TRBV12-5 with TRBJ2-3; perhaps D is TRBD1 or TRBD2 (6 bases each). The CDR3 sequence is 15 residues long. Trimming removed 5 bases from V and 4 bases from J, with 16 bases in between. The germline gives CDR1 LGHNT, CDR2 FRNRAP.

The sample holds one count of this clone. This rearrangement joins TRBV7-2 to TRBJ1-6, with 7 bases fitting TRBD1. The junction had 5 bases not matched to a gene; V was cut back by 1 base and J by 11 bases. The length of the CDR3 is 14 residues. The germline V gene encodes CDR1 SGHTA and CDR2 FQGNSA. CDR3 sequence: CASSLGDREAPLHF. CDR3 sequence (DNA): TGTGCCAGCAGCTTAGGGGACAGAGAAGCACCCCTCCACTTT.

This chain connects TRBV9 to TRBJ2-3; D ambiguous. V lost 0 bases and J lost 5, with 7 bases in between. The CDR3 covers 13 residues. The V gene's germline CDR1 is SGDLS and CDR2 YYNGEE. CDR3 in amino acids: CASSVESVDTQYF. CDR3 nucleotides: TGTGCCAGCAGCGTAGAGTCGGTAGATACGCAGTATTTT.

CDR3 residues: CASSLDSAPSETQYF. The CDR3 nucleotides are TGTGCCAGCAGCTTGGACTCAGCGCCCTCAGAGACCCAGTACTTC. This chain connects TRBV11-2 to TRBJ2-5; weak D call: TRBD2 (5 bases). Trimming shortened V by 3 bases and J by 4 bases, and 15 bases separated the two germline ends. The germline CDR1 and CDR2 sequences are SGHAT and FQNNGV. The CDR3 covers 15 residues.

The J gene is TRBJ1-1, the V gene TRBV6-1; no reliable D call. The CDR3 is made up of 15 amino acids. V shed 9 bases and J shed 4 bases, with 21 bases lying between them. Germline V gene data show CDR1 as MNHNS and CDR2 as SASEGT. CDR3 sequence (DNA): TGTGCCAGTGCGTTTAGGCCCAACCGGGGCACTGAAGCTTTCTTT. Amino acid sequence: CASAFRPNRGTEAFF.

The chain carries TRBV7-9 and TRBJ1-6, with D perhaps matching TRBD1 (6 bases). CDR3 length equals 16 residues. Germline V gene sequence: CDR1 SEHNR, CDR2 FQNEAQ (reference sequence). The V end was cut by 4 bases, the J end by 2 bases, with 12 bases between. DNA of the CDR3: TGTGCCAGCAGCTACGGGGGGGCCGCCTATAATTCACCCCTCCACTTT. It yields the protein CASSYGGAAYNSPLHF.

This chain links TRBV2 with TRBJ2-3; 7 bases align to TRBD2. Germline V gene sequence: CDR1 SNHLY, CDR2 FYNNEI. This CDR3 comprises 15 residues. Trimming cost V 6 bases and J 4 bases; bases outside gene matches: 10. CDR3 sequence reads: CASSLSGVTADTQYF. DNA for the CDR3: TGTGCCAGCAGCTTGAGCGGGGTCACTGCAGATACGCAGTATTTT.

The chain recombines TRBV15 with TRBJ2-7; D may be TRBD1 or TRBD2 (6 bases each). This CDR3 comprises 15 residues. CDR1 is LNHNV and CDR2 is YYDKDF in the germline V gene (reference sequence). The V end was cut by 5 bases, the J end by 1 base, with 15 bases between. CDR3 nucleotides: TGTGCCACCAGCGATGAGGGGGGACAATCCTACGAGCAGTACTTC. This translates into CATSDEGGQSYEQYF.

The chain has TRBV7-9 and TRBJ2-2; possibly TRBD1 for D (5 bases). CDR1 and CDR2 from the germline V gene are SEHNR and FQNEAQ (reference sequence). The CDR3 sequence is 15 residues long. The V end lost 2 bases, the J end lost 6 bases, and 13 bases lay between the germline ends. The CDR3 sequence: CASSLLRDRAGELFF. CDR3 bases: TGTGCCAGCAGCTTACTCAGGGATCGAGCCGGGGAGCTGTTTTTT.

About this clone: Other DNA sequences of this sample code for an identical CDR3. This chain links TRBV4-1 with TRBJ2-5, with unresolved D. The germline gives CDR1 MGHRA, CDR2 YSYEKL. CDR3 length: 15 amino acids. V shed 1 base and J shed 5 bases, with 14 bases lying between them. CDR3 nucleotide sequence: TGCGCCAGCAGCCAAGGACTCAGAGGAGTGGAGACCCAGTACTTC. Translated: CASSQGLRGVETQYF.

The genes are TRBV10-3 and TRBJ2-7; D may match TRBD1 or TRBD2 (5 bases each). This CDR3 spans 14 amino acids. Per germline, CDR1 ENHRY and CDR2 SYGVKD. V dropped 1 base and J dropped 6 bases, with 13 bases sitting between them. The CDR3 bases are TGTGCCATCAGTGAGTTTCAGGGCCGGGGCGAGCAGTACTTC. It is translated as CAISEFQGRGEQYF.

The chain carries TRBV6-5 and TRBJ1-5, with D tentatively TRBD1 (6 bases). The germline V and J ends were trimmed by 8 bases and 0 bases, with 14 bases remaining between them. The CDR3 loop spans 15 amino acids. The germline CDR1 and CDR2 sequences are MNHEY and SVGAGI. DNA of the CDR3: TGTGCCAGCCGAAGGACAGACTATAGCAATCAGCCCCAGCATTTT. Translation: CASRRTDYSNQPQHF.

The chain links TRBV2 to TRBJ1-2, with D uncertain. Germline V lookup: CDR1 SNHLY, CDR2 FYNNEI. The V and J ends lost 8 bases and 4 bases respectively, with 14 bases between them. This CDR3 contains 13 residues. The CDR3 loop is CASYEGNLYGYTF. The CDR3 coding sequence is TGTGCCAGCTATGAGGGAAATCTCTATGGCTACACCTTC.

This clone has a single count. The rearrangement links TRBV6-4 to TRBJ2-7, with D unresolved. Germline-derived CDR1 and CDR2 are MRHNA and SNTAGT. V lost 0 bases, J lost 0 bases, and 12 bases lay in between. The CDR3 contains 16 residues. The CDR3 DNA reads as TGTGCCAGCAGTGACTCGAACCAGGACGGCTCCTACGAGCAGTACTTC. Amino acid sequence: CASSDSNQDGSYEQYF.

CDR3 nucleotide sequence: TGCGCCAGCAGCTTGGGTGTAGGGGGGAGCACAGATACGCAGTATTTT. It translates to CASSLGVGGSTDTQYF. The chain joins TRBV5-1 to TRBJ2-3; either TRBD1 or TRBD2 may fit D (6 bases each). This CDR3 is built from 16 residues. Germline-derived CDR1 and CDR2 are SGHRS and YFSETQ. The V end was cut by 0 bases, the J end by 0 bases, with 11 bases between.

This clone was detected only a few times. This chain links TRBV7-9 with TRBJ2-7; 8 positions match TRBD2. The J segment lost 3 bases and the V segment lost 1 base, leaving 2 bases of the junction unmatched. CDR1 is SEHNR, CDR2 FQNEAQ, per germline (reference sequence). This CDR3 contains 14 residues. The CDR3 loop reads CASSLEAGGYEQYF. CDR3 bases: TGTGCCAGCAGCTTAGAGGCGGGGGGCTACGAGCAGTACTTC.

The V and J genes are TRBV5-5 and TRBJ2-7; D is unclear. The V gene lost 3 bases and the J gene lost 5 bases, with 21 bases spanning the gap. CDR1 is SGHKS, CDR2 YYEKEE, per germline (reference sequence). The CDR3 spans 16 residues. The CDR3 here is CASSWTLGGLGHEQYF. The CDR3, as DNA: TGTGCCAGCAGCTGGACCCTGGGTGGTTTGGGCCACGAGCAGTACTTC.

V is TRBV5-5 and J is TRBJ2-5; TRBD2 matches at 14 bases. V was clipped by 6 bases and J by 1 base; unmatched bases: 8. Germline V gives CDR1 SGHKS, CDR2 YYEKEE (reference sequence). The CDR3 contains 17 residues. CDR3 coding DNA: TGTGCCAGCACTACGGACGGGACTAGCGGGGGCCAAGAGACCCAGTACTTC. Translation gives CASTTDGTSGGQETQYF.

The CDR3 DNA reads as TGCGCCAGCAGCTTGTTGGCAGGCCCCGCGGGAGCAGATACGCAGTATTTT. As protein: CASSLLAGPAGADTQYF. This chain connects TRBV5-1 to TRBJ2-3; 7 nucleotides agree with TRBD2. The CDR3 covers 17 residues. The junction had 12 bases not matched to a gene; V was cut back by 1 base and J by 4 bases. Germline V gene data show CDR1 as SGHRS and CDR2 as YFSETQ.

The chain has TRBV11-3 and TRBJ1-1; D gene uncertain. Trimming pared 0 bases from V and 1 base from J, leaving 6 bases between. The CDR3 is 14 residues long. CDR1 is SGHNT, CDR2 YENEEA, per germline. CDR3 loop: CASSLEPTNTEAFF. The DNA of the CDR3 is TGTGCCAGCAGCTTAGAACCTACGAACACTGAAGCTTTCTTT.